These 31 T cell receptor beta chains were sequenced from one sample in a study of blood T cell repertoires in COVID-19. Assay: immunoSEQ multiplex PCR; the TCRdb copy retains only in-frame clones and omits some. The data show 430,000 or so clones, about 88% seen once. Sequencing was done on a sample of PBMCs or T cells enriched from blood (not recorded which). These receptors were obtained from a young woman who had been exposed to COVID-19.

The rearrangement joins TRBV28 to TRBJ1-6, with 8 bases identical to TRBD1. The trim removed 4 bases at V and 5 bases at J, leaving 7 bases unmatched. Per the germline V gene, CDR1 is MDHEN and CDR2 is SYDVKM. CDR3 length: 16 amino acids. CDR3: CASSYRGQEHNSPLHF. The CDR3 DNA sequence: TGTGCCAGCAGTTACCGGGGACAGGAACATAATTCACCCCTCCACTTT.

The gene calls are TRBV3-1 (or the pseudogene TRBV3-2) and TRBJ2-1; 7 bases fit TRBD2. The CDR3 sequence is 15 residues long. V gave up 0 bases and J gave up 4 bases; unmatched junction bases: 3. Germline CDR1 is LGHDT and CDR2 is YNNKEL (reference sequence). This CDR3 is CASSQDQRGYNEQFF. As DNA, the CDR3 is TGTGCCAGCAGCCAAGACCAGCGGGGTTACAATGAGCAGTTCTTC.

V usage is TRBV28 and J usage is TRBJ2-3, with TRBD1 identical over 10 bases. This CDR3 comprises 16 residues. Germline CDR1 is MDHEN and CDR2 is SYDVKM. The V and J ends lost 10 bases and 5 bases, in that order; junction bases with no gene match: 15. The CDR3 sequence: CATQFTGTGAGDTQYF. CDR3 in DNA: TGTGCCACCCAGTTTACCGGGACAGGGGCCGGAGATACGCAGTATTTT. The full variable domain, with the rest looked up from reference TRBV28 and TRBJ2-3, is DVKVTQSSRYLVKRTGEKVFLECVQDMDHENMFWYRQDPGLGLRLIYFSYDVKMKEKGDIPEGYSVSREKKERFSLILESASTNQTSMYLCATQFTGTGAGDTQYFGPGTRLTVL.

The chain has TRBV19 and TRBJ2-1; D unclear. Trimming took off 3 bases at V and 9 bases at J, with 15 bases between the two ends. From germline, CDR1 is LNHDA and CDR2 SQIVND (reference sequence). This CDR3 comprises 14 residues. DNA of the CDR3: TGTGCCAGTAGTATCCCGGTCCGAGGTGGTGAGCAGTTCTTC. This codes for CASSIPVRGGEQFF.

The chain combines TRBV4-2 with TRBJ2-1; D remains ambiguous. Looked up from germline, CDR1 is LGHNA and CDR2 is YNFKEQ. The CDR3 sequence is 12 residues long. Trimming took off 1 base at V and 12 bases at J, with 10 bases between the two ends. Here the CDR3 DNA reads TGTGCCAGCAGCCAAGGAGGTCAAACGCAGTTCTTC. Protein: CASSQGGQTQFF.

The gene calls are TRBV7-8 and TRBJ2-1; D not resolved. CDR3 length: 15 residues. CDR1 and CDR2 from the germline V gene are SGHVS and FQNEAQ. V lost 2 bases to trimming and J lost 5 bases, with 13 bases between them. CDR3 loop: CASSLNLRFDNEQFF. In DNA form, the CDR3 reads TGTGCCAGCAGCTTAAATCTCCGGTTTGACAATGAGCAGTTCTTC.

The chain has TRBV12-3 or TRBV12-4 and TRBJ2-7; TRBD2 matches 9 bases. The junction had 3 bases not matched to a gene; V was cut back by 6 bases and J by 3 bases. The CDR3 extends over 13 amino acids. CDR3 loop: CASRPAGGYEQYF. The CDR3 DNA follows: TGTGCCAGCAGGCCAGCGGGAGGCTACGAGCAGTACTTC.

The chain uses TRBV4-3 and TRBJ2-7, with TRBD1 matching over 11 bases. The CDR3 runs to 17 residues. The junction had 10 bases not matched to a gene; V was cut back by 1 base and J by 5 bases. Germline V gene data show CDR1 as LGHNA and CDR2 as YSLEER. CDR3 nucleotide sequence: TGCGCCAGCAGCCAAGGTTTTTCTGGGACAGGGGGAAACGAGCAGTACTTC. It is translated as CASSQGFSGTGGNEQYF.

This chain uses TRBV12-2 with TRBJ1-1; the table names TRBD1, a call not compared with the DNA. TRBV12-2 is classified as a pseudogene. The CDR3 runs to 15 residues. CDR3 sequence reads: CASRLAGVRARGRIF. In DNA form, the CDR3 reads TGTGCAAGTCGCTTAGCGGGGGTAAGGGCCAGGGGGCGCATCTTT.

The rearrangement uses TRBV6-2 or TRBV6-3 and TRBJ1-4, with 7 positions matching TRBD1. CDR3 length: 17 residues. Losses at the gene ends were 5 bases for V and 0 bases for J; bases not matched to a gene: 9. Per germline, CDR1 MNHEY and CDR2 SVGEGT. CDR3 nucleotide sequence: TGTGCCAGCAGTACCCCCCGGGACAGCCCAACTAATGAAAAACTGTTTTTT. This codes for CASSTPRDSPTNEKLFF.

The V and J genes are TRBV28 and TRBJ1-5; TRBD1 matches at 11 bases. This CDR3 is 16 amino acids long. The germline V gene encodes CDR1 MDHEN and CDR2 SYDVKM. Germline trimming cut 4 bases from V and 5 bases from J; bases unmatched to any gene: 7. CDR3 nucleotide sequence: TGTGCCAGCAGTTCCACCGGGACAGGGGGTTATCAGCCCCAGCATTTT. Its translation: CASSSTGTGGYQPQHF.

A few counts support this clone. The V call is TRBV2, the J call TRBJ2-1; 9 bases line up with TRBD2. CDR1 and CDR2 from the germline V gene are SNHLY and FYNNEI. Trimming took 3 bases from V and 5 from J; bases not matched to a gene: 5. The CDR3 loop spans 15 amino acids. CDR3 amino acids: CASSDRGLANNEQFF. The CDR3 DNA reads TGTGCCAGCAGTGACAGGGGACTAGCTAACAATGAGCAGTTCTTC.

The sample holds one count of this clone. The V and J genes are TRBV3-1 (or the pseudogene TRBV3-2) and TRBJ1-4, with 7 bases aligning to TRBD1. CDR3 length: 15 amino acids. The V gene end was trimmed by 4 bases and the J gene end by 7 bases; junction bases not matched to a gene: 9. From germline, CDR1 is LGHDT and CDR2 YNNKEL (reference sequence). CDR3 sequence (DNA): TGTGCCAGCAGCCCCTCACGACAGGGTCGTGAAAAACTGTTTTTT. It translates to CASSPSRQGREKLFF.

Only one count was recorded for this clone. V usage is TRBV29-1 and J usage is TRBJ2-1, with 11 bases fitting TRBD2. CDR1 SQVTM and CDR2 ANQGSEA come from the germline V gene. V was clipped by 1 base and J by 6 bases; unmatched bases: 11. This CDR3 spans 17 amino acids. The CDR3 spells CSVEGYLAGGGLNEQFF. The CDR3 DNA is TGCAGCGTTGAAGGGTATCTAGCGGGAGGAGGTCTCAATGAGCAGTTCTTC.

The chain uses TRBV20-1 and TRBJ1-6; no reliable D call. Trimming shortened V by 6 bases and J by 11 bases, and 14 bases separated the two germline ends. Germline CDR1 and CDR2: DFQATT and SNEGSKA (reference sequence). This CDR3 comprises 12 residues. CDR3: CSASSPTTPLHF. The DNA of the CDR3 is TGCAGTGCCAGTTCCCCAACAACACCCCTCCACTTT.

This rearrangement joins TRBV12-3 or TRBV12-4 to TRBJ1-6; no clear D gene. Deletions cut 4 bases from V and 9 bases from J, with 7 bases between. The CDR3 loop spans 12 amino acids. CDR3 bases: TGTGCCAGCAGTTCAAACATTTCACCCCTCCACTTT. Encoded protein: CASSSNISPLHF.

The genes are TRBV7-2 and TRBJ2-3, with TRBD2 identical over 9 bases. This CDR3 has 15 amino acids. The J segment lost 2 bases and the V segment lost 3 bases, leaving 3 bases of the junction unmatched. Germline V lookup: CDR1 SGHTA, CDR2 FQGNSA. CDR3 amino acids: CASSFSSGNTDTQYF. In nucleotides, the CDR3 is TGTGCCAGCAGCTTCTCTAGCGGGAACACAGATACGCAGTATTTT.

In this sample, this clone turned up once. The genes are TRBV4-2 and TRBJ1-3; possible D gene TRBD1, 5 bases. The V and J ends lost 6 bases and 0 bases respectively, with 12 bases between them. The CDR3 runs to 15 residues. CDR1 and CDR2 from the germline V gene are LGHNA and YNFKEQ. The DNA for the CDR3 is TGTGCCAGCAGAGCGGGGCTTCACTCTGGAAACACCATATATTTT. Residues: CASRAGLHSGNTIYF.

The chain links TRBV30 to TRBJ1-5; the D gene is possibly TRBD1 (5 bases). This CDR3 spans 14 amino acids. V shed 2 bases and J shed 5 bases, with 13 bases lying between them. Germline-derived CDR1 and CDR2 are GTSNPN and SVGIG (reference sequence). CDR3 region: CAWSYQGRYQPQHF. The CDR3 DNA sequence: TGTGCCTGGAGTTACCAGGGCCGGTATCAGCCCCAGCATTTT.

The rearrangement joins TRBV30 to TRBJ1-1; D remains ambiguous. The CDR3 runs 17 residues. V gave up 4 bases and J gave up 0 bases, with 21 bases separating them. From germline, CDR1 is GTSNPN and CDR2 SVGIG (reference sequence). The CDR3 spells CAWIDEQVSAMNTEAFF. The CDR3 coding sequence is TGTGCCTGGATCGACGAGCAGGTCTCCGCTATGAACACTGAAGCTTTCTTT.

V and J are TRBV28 and TRBJ1-2; D is possibly TRBD1 (5 bases). V lost 6 bases to trimming and J lost 2 bases, with 25 bases between them. Germline V gene lookup returns CDR1 MDHEN and CDR2 SYDVKM. There are 18 residues in the CDR3. The CDR3 DNA reads TGTGCCAGCAGACGCAGTCAGGGTGTACTAACTATGAACTATGGCTACACCTTC. Protein: CASRRSQGVLTMNYGYTF.

The CDR3 DNA sequence: TGTGCCACCAGTGACACAGGGACGGATGAAAAACTGTTTTTT. Amino acid sequence: CATSDTGTDEKLFF. The rearrangement links TRBV24-1 to TRBJ1-4; TRBD1 might be the D (6 bases). The CDR3 runs 14 residues. The ends were cut back, 4 bases at V and 6 bases at J, with 11 bases in the middle. CDR1 and CDR2 from the germline V gene are KGHDR and SFDVKD.

The chain employs TRBV7-9 and TRBJ2-3; D perhaps matches TRBD2 (6 bases). With 4 bases removed from V and 4 bases from J, the gap between germline ends came to 24 bases. The CDR3 is 18 amino acids. In germline, CDR1 is SEHNR, CDR2 FQNEAQ (reference sequence). The CDR3 loop is CASSSPTQLAISPDTQYF. The CDR3 DNA is TGTGCCAGCAGCTCTCCCACACAACTAGCTATCAGCCCAGATACGCAGTATTTT. The full variable domain, its missing parts supplied by reference TRBV7-9 and TRBJ2-3, is DTGVSQNPRHKITKRGQNVTFRCDPISEHNRLYWYRQTLGQGPEFLTYFQNEAQLEKSRLLSDRFSAERPKGSFSTLEIQRTEQGDSAMYLCASSSPTQLAISPDTQYFGPGTRLTVL.

V and J are TRBV3-1 (or the pseudogene TRBV3-2) and TRBJ2-7; no firm D call. The CDR3 has 16 amino acids. V lost 0 bases to trimming and J lost 0 bases, with 12 bases between them. CDR1 is LGHDT, CDR2 YNNKEL, per germline (reference sequence). CDR3 sequence (DNA): TGTGCCAGCAGCCAAGATCTGGCGAGGAGCTCCTACGAGCAGTACTTC. Amino acids: CASSQDLARSSYEQYF.

This chain links TRBV7-2 with TRBJ1-2, with D possibly being TRBD1 (5 bases). The CDR3 is 14 amino acids. Looked up from germline, CDR1 is SGHTA and CDR2 is FQGNSA. The V gene lost 1 base and the J gene lost 4 bases, with 10 bases spanning the gap. The CDR3 here is CASSLEDIPYGYTF. The CDR3 DNA reads TGTGCCAGCAGCTTAGAGGACATCCCCTATGGCTACACCTTC. Looking up the rest from reference TRBV7-2 and TRBJ1-2 gives the full variable domain: GAGVSQSPSNKVTEKGKDVELRCDPISGHTALYWYRQSLGQGLEFLIYFQGNSAPDKSGLPSDRFSAERTGGSVSTLTIQRTQQEDSAVYLCASSLEDIPYGYTFGSGTRLTVV.

This clone has more than one count but fewer than ten. V is TRBV5-6 and J is TRBJ1-2, with TRBD1 identical over 9 bases. Germline CDR1 SGHDT, CDR2 YYEEEE. The CDR3 spans 14 residues. V lost 4 bases, J lost 13 bases, and 14 bases stayed unmatched. CDR3 protein: CASSHRQPGTGFTF. For the CDR3, the DNA is TGTGCCAGCAGCCACCGCCAGCCTGGGACAGGGTTCACCTTC.

The J gene is TRBJ2-2, the V gene TRBV11-3, with a tentative D call TRBD2 (5 bases). The V end was cut by 2 bases, the J end by 8 bases, with 18 bases between. The CDR3 is 16 residues long. Per the germline V gene, CDR1 is SGHNT and CDR2 is YENEEA. The CDR3, as DNA: TGTGCCAGCAGCTTAACGTCTAGCCCCAGTTTAGGGGAGCTGTTTTTT. Its translation is CASSLTSSPSLGELFF.

The chain combines TRBV13 with TRBJ1-6, with 11 nucleotides matching TRBD1. With V trimmed by 5 bases and J by 7 bases, 4 bases remained unmatched. The CDR3 length is 15 residues. CDR1 and CDR2 from the germline V gene are PRHDT and FYEKMQ (reference sequence). The CDR3 sequence: CASSHGQGANSPLHF. The CDR3 nucleotides are TGTGCCAGCAGCCACGGACAGGGGGCGAATTCACCCCTCCACTTT.

J is TRBJ1-1 and V is TRBV30; 10 bases match TRBD1. The J segment lost 4 bases and the V segment lost 1 base, leaving 15 bases of the junction unmatched. CDR1 and CDR2 from the germline V gene are GTSNPN and SVGIG (reference sequence). The CDR3 sequence is 18 residues long. CDR3 sequence (DNA): TGTGCCTGGAGTGGCGTTTATCGACAGGGGGCGCGATCCACTGAAGCTTTCTTT. Translating gives CAWSGVYRQGARSTEAFF.

This rearrangement joins TRBV12-2 to TRBJ2-7; the table assigns TRBD2, which was not confirmed against the DNA. TRBV12-2 is tagged as a pseudogene. The CDR3 sequence is 15 residues long. CDR3 in amino acids: CASRLLRESNYEQYF. The CDR3 DNA reads as TGTGCAAGTCGCTTATTGCGGGAGAGCAACTACGAGCAGTACTTC.

V gene TRBV4-2 combines with J gene TRBJ1-2; 11 nucleotides agree with TRBD1. Germline CDR1 is LGHNA and CDR2 is YNFKEQ. This CDR3 comprises 12 residues. The ends lost 9 bases at V and 6 bases at J; junction bases unmatched: 3. CDR3 nucleotides: TGTGCCAGTTGGACAGGGGGCGATGGCTACACCTTC. It is translated as CASWTGGDGYTF.